This entry is about one T cell receptor (beta chain). This clone was picked up one time. It lacks a known antigen. Nothing much larger sits one base from this clone, and base qualities are not available. TCRbeta CDR3 regions were amplified with the immunoSEQ bias-controlled multiplex PCR and sequenced at high throughput. Per the authors' processing: The immunoSEQ vendor pipeline collapsed and filtered CDR3 sequences to measure the abundance and frequency of each unique TCRbeta CDR3. Using a 90% global sequence identity threshold, CD-HIT clustered dominant CDR3 amino acid sequences together with SARS-CoV-2-specific ImmuneCODE TCRbeta sequences. Clones at frequencies from 0.1 to 1 were categorized as hyperexpanded, and clones at frequencies from 0.01 to 0.1 were categorized as large. The CDR3 amino acid sequences and the V and J gene assignments of the dominant clones were confirmed with MiXCR. The R stringdist package was used to compute Levenshtein distances between the patient clonotypes and the ImmuneCODE hits. TCRdb limited this immuneACCESS table to in-frame rearrangements with V and J called. A share of clones is missing; checked studies link under half to unresolved V genes, and the rest is unexplained. Clone size and V and J calls were adopted from that table, with D and trimming inferred from the DNA. The sample table contains 15,000 or so clones; only one count was recorded for about 67% of them. Roughly 61% of the sample belongs to the ten largest clones.

The CDR3 goes from the cysteine to the phenylalanine over 13 residues. Of all the DNA, just the CDR3 is kept, 39 bases in frame from base 1. CDR1 MNHEY and CDR2 SMNVEV are derived from the germline V gene (reference sequence). Cut back by 3 bases and 2 bases, the V and J ends lie 7 bases apart. The QIAamp DNA FFPE kit was used to extract genomic DNA from formalin-fixed paraffin-embedded autopsy tissue. This record belongs to a study of T cell repertoires in MIS-A myocarditis (dated 2022 in TCRdb). This TCR was recovered from a man aged 18-30 years with fulminant myocarditis from multisystem inflammatory syndrome in adults (MIS-A) after COVID-19. The chain couples TRBV27 to TRBJ2-5, and the D gene may be TRBD2, 5 bases matching. The sample taken for sequencing was left ventricle heart tissue obtained at autopsy. The sample's cell subset or site label is to be understood as: cardiac tissue sample (left or right ventricle, interventricular septum, or pericardium). CDR3 region: CASSFRRQETQYF. The base sequence is TGTGCCAGCAGTTTCAGGAGGCAAGAGACCCAGTACTTC.